The clone carrying this TCR beta chain is judged large. What it binds is unknown. This sample was taken from a study of circulating CD8 cells and anti-PD-1 response in melanoma. Study in general: Nivolumab was given intravenously at 3 mg/kg every 2 weeks. Non-responders showed stable or progressive disease; responders showed complete or partial response.

TCR libraries were prepared from roughly 15 ng of total RNA with the QIAseq Immune Repertoire TCR panel. TCRdb processed the reads anew with MiXCR; each CDR3 protein has one entry. Of over a thousand distinct CDR3 sequences in the sample, around 6.1% were seen once. Four subsets defined by PD-1 and/or TIGIT were sorted from live CD3+CD8+TCRalphabeta+ cells. Overall study results and limits: PD-1 and DPOS subsets showed similar, higher clonality than DNEG. Expanded sorted subsets were checked for tumor reactivity using peptides.

V was trimmed by 4 bases and J by 0 bases, leaving 9 bases between them. CDR1 is LNHDA and CDR2 is SQIVND in the germline V gene (reference sequence). CDR3 length: 14 amino acids. V is TRBV19 and J is TRBJ1-1, with a weak D call TRBD1 (5 bases). This receptor was taken from a human donor with melanoma. The sequences come from CD8+ T cells from PBMCs, collected at baseline or after one month of anti-PD-1 therapy (not recorded which). The CDR3 spells CASSRQNMNTEAFF. The CDR3, as DNA: TGTGCCAGTAGTAGACAGAACATGAACACTGAAGCTTTCTTT.